The 17 T cell receptor beta chains below all came from one sample that was sequenced in a study of chemoradiotherapy in HPV16-positive cancers. Using immunoSEQ multiplex PCR, the repertoire was profiled, and TCRdb retains in-frame clones only, with some absent. The data hold around 11,000 clones, with about 89% observed a single time. This material consisted of blood, taken from a patient who underwent chemoradiotherapy. All receptors come from a human donor with HPV-associated anogenital cancer.

The genes are TRBV15 and TRBJ2-3, with a weak D call TRBD1 (5 bases). CDR1 is LNHNV and CDR2 is YYDKDF in the germline V gene (reference sequence). V was trimmed by 3 bases and J by 3 bases, leaving 13 bases between them. This CDR3 region has 15 residues. The CDR3 sequence is CATSSRTPVTDTQYF. CDR3 bases: TGTGCCACCAGCAGCCGGACACCCGTGACAGATACGCAGTATTTT. The full variable domain, completed using reference TRBV15 and TRBJ2-3, is DAMVIQNPRYQVTQFGKPVTLSCSQTLNHNVMYWYQQKSSQAPKLLFHYYDKDFNNEADTPDNFQSRRPNTSFCFLDIRSPGLGDTAMYLCATSSRTPVTDTQYFGPGTRLTVL.

The chain is built from TRBV21-1 and TRBJ2-7; TRBD2 is the table's D call and was not checked against the DNA. TRBV21-1 is termed a pseudogene. There are 15 residues in the CDR3. The CDR3 loop is CASSHPSRRPSEQYF. For the CDR3, the DNA is TGTGCCAGCAGCCACCCGTCTCGGAGGCCCAGCGAGCAGTACTTC.

The chain carries TRBV7-9 and TRBJ1-2; D is possibly TRBD1 (5 bases). The CDR3 sequence is 17 residues long. Per the germline V gene, CDR1 is SEHNR and CDR2 is FQNEAQ (reference sequence). V was shortened by 4 bases and J by 8 bases, with 26 bases between the two germline ends. The DNA for the CDR3 is TGTGCCAGCAGCTCTCCGGGACCTTTCCCTGAAGGACGAGGCTACACCTTC. It specifies CASSSPGPFPEGRGYTF. Complete variable domain (other parts from reference TRBV7-9 and TRBJ1-2): DTGVSQNPRHKITKRGQNVTFRCDPISEHNRLYWYRQTLGQGPEFLTYFQNEAQLEKSRLLSDRFSAERPKGSFSTLEIQRTEQGDSAMYLCASSSPGPFPEGRGYTFGSGTRLTVV.

This clone was seen once. This chain links TRBV19 with TRBJ1-1, with D unclear. Trimming left V 3 bases short and J 1 base short, with 6 bases between. CDR3 length: 13 amino acids. In germline, CDR1 is LNHDA, CDR2 SQIVND (reference sequence). The CDR3 DNA reads TGTGCCAGTAGTATTTGGGGGAACACTGAAGCTTTCTTT. It specifies CASSIWGNTEAFF.

The chain employs TRBV7-9 and TRBJ2-7; D gene uncertain. Trimming stripped 4 bases from V and 6 bases from J, with 19 bases between. CDR1 is SEHNR, CDR2 FQNEAQ, per germline (reference sequence). The CDR3 is made up of 15 amino acids. The CDR3 DNA sequence: TGTGCCAGCAGCTCCCCAGGTAGGCTCGTTTCCGAGCAGTACTTC. Protein: CASSSPGRLVSEQYF.

V and J are TRBV5-1 and TRBJ2-7, with a tentative D call TRBD2 (6 bases). V lost 0 bases, J lost 0 bases, and 13 bases lay in between. This CDR3 comprises 16 residues. Looked up from germline, CDR1 is SGHRS and CDR2 is YFSETQ. CDR3 sequence: CASSLVGGSSSYEQYF. CDR3 DNA sequence: TGCGCCAGCAGCTTGGTGGGAGGATCGAGCTCCTACGAGCAGTACTTC. Drawing the rest from reference TRBV5-1 and TRBJ2-7, the complete variable domain is KAGVTQTPRYLIKTRGQQVTLSCSPISGHRSVSWYQQTPGQGLQFLFEYFSETQRNKGNFPGRFSGRQFSNSRSEMNVSTLELGDSALYLCASSLVGGSSSYEQYFGPGTRLTVT.

The V gene is TRBV7-3, the J gene TRBJ1-1, with D perhaps TRBD1 (6 bases). V gave up 2 bases and J gave up 4 bases, with 8 bases separating them. Germline CDR1 SGHTA, CDR2 FQGTGA. CDR3 length: 13 amino acids. The CDR3 spells CASSLQGFTEAFF. As DNA, the CDR3 is TGTGCCAGCAGCTTACAGGGGTTCACTGAAGCTTTCTTT. The full variable domain, its missing parts supplied by reference TRBV7-3 and TRBJ1-1, is GAGVSQTPSNKVTEKGKYVELRCDPISGHTALYWYRQSLGQGPEFLIYFQGTGAADDSGLPNDRFFAVRPEGSVSTLKIQRTERGDSAVYLCASSLQGFTEAFFGQGTRLTVV.

The chain is built from TRBV4-3 and TRBJ2-5, with D perhaps being TRBD1 or TRBD2 (6 bases each). Germline CDR1 is LGHNA and CDR2 is YSLEER. The CDR3 spans 18 residues. The V end was cut by 0 bases, the J end by 3 bases, with 20 bases between. The DNA for the CDR3 is TGCGCCAGCAGCCAAGATAGATTCCTTGGAGGGGGAAAAGAGACCCAGTACTTC. This gives the protein CASSQDRFLGGGKETQYF.

The V and J genes are TRBV7-2 and TRBJ2-1, with D possibly being TRBD2 (5 bases). Germline V gene lookup returns CDR1 SGHTA and CDR2 FQGNSA. This CDR3 has 15 amino acids. V lost 1 base, J lost 1 base, and 8 bases lay in between. The CDR3 spells CASSLDRGSYNEQFF. CDR3 coding DNA: TGTGCCAGCAGCTTAGACCGGGGATCCTACAATGAGCAGTTCTTC.

The chain recombines TRBV5-4 with TRBJ2-3; D remains ambiguous. CDR1 is SGHNT, CDR2 YYREEE, per germline (reference sequence). V lost 4 bases and J lost 2, with 8 bases in between. The length of the CDR3 is 13 residues. For the CDR3, the DNA is TGTGCCAGCAGCCTGTCGGACACAGATACGCAGTATTTT. It specifies CASSLSDTDTQYF.

V usage is TRBV5-1 and J usage is TRBJ2-3; D is possibly TRBD1 (5 bases). CDR1 is SGHRS and CDR2 is YFSETQ in the germline V gene. The V end was cut by 3 bases, the J end by 6 bases, with 14 bases between. This CDR3 has 14 residues. CDR3 sequence (DNA): TGCGCCAGCAGCTCCCATGGGGCATTTGATACGCAGTATTTT. Residues: CASSSHGAFDTQYF.

The chain is built from TRBV7-2 and TRBJ1-4; D not certain. Trimming removed 3 bases from V and 1 base from J, with 6 bases in between. This CDR3 has 14 amino acids. Germline-derived CDR1 and CDR2 are SGHTA and FQGNSA. The CDR3 nucleotides read TGTGCCAGCAGCTTGTATGGAACTAATGAAAAACTGTTTTTT. This sequence encodes CASSLYGTNEKLFF.

The V and J genes are TRBV9 and TRBJ2-2; D may be TRBD2 (6 bases). The CDR3 extends over 14 amino acids. The V gene lost 0 bases and the J gene lost 6 bases, with 9 bases spanning the gap. From germline, CDR1 is SGDLS and CDR2 YYNGEE. The CDR3 DNA reads as TGTGCCAGCAGCGTAGGGAGGGTGTCCGGGGAGCTGTTTTTT. Translation: CASSVGRVSGELFF.

The rearrangement uses TRBV19 and TRBJ2-2; D not certain. Germline V gene sequence: CDR1 LNHDA, CDR2 SQIVND (reference sequence). Trimming removed 8 bases from V and 0 bases from J, with 13 bases in between. The CDR3 length is 15 residues. The DNA of the CDR3 is TGTGCCAGTTCTACTTACCCTGCGAACACCGGGGAGCTGTTTTTT. Its protein product is CASSTYPANTGELFF. Full variable domain (missing parts from reference TRBV19 and TRBJ2-2): DGGITQSPKYLFRKEGQNVTLSCEQNLNHDAMYWYRQDPGQGLRLIYYSQIVNDFQKGDIAEGYSVSREKKESFPLTVTSAQKNPTAFYLCASSTYPANTGELFFGEGSRLTVL.

The chain recombines TRBV5-1 with TRBJ2-4, with TRBD2 matching 9 bases. From germline, CDR1 is SGHRS and CDR2 YFSETQ. The CDR3 is 16 amino acids. The V and J ends lost 2 bases and 5 bases, in that order; junction bases with no gene match: 8. The CDR3 here is CASSFGAGGLQNIQYF. The CDR3 DNA follows: TGCGCCAGCAGCTTTGGAGCGGGGGGCCTTCAAAACATTCAGTACTTC. Supplemented by reference TRBV5-1 and TRBJ2-4, the full variable domain reads KAGVTQTPRYLIKTRGQQVTLSCSPISGHRSVSWYQQTPGQGLQFLFEYFSETQRNKGNFPGRFSGRQFSNSRSEMNVSTLELGDSALYLCASSFGAGGLQNIQYFGAGTRLSVL.

The rearrangement uses TRBV15 and TRBJ2-7, with D possibly TRBD2 on 5 matching bases. V was cut by 5 bases and J by 2 bases, with 13 bases left in between. Germline V gene sequence: CDR1 LNHNV, CDR2 YYDKDF (reference sequence). This CDR3 contains 14 residues. This CDR3 is CATSFQVGAYEQYF. CDR3 sequence (DNA): TGTGCCACCAGCTTCCAGGTGGGAGCCTACGAGCAGTACTTC.

This clone was seen only a few times. J is TRBJ2-1 and V is TRBV7-9; D is uncertain. This CDR3 is 9 amino acids long. V dropped 7 bases and J dropped 9 bases, with 4 bases sitting between them. Per the germline V gene, CDR1 is SEHNR and CDR2 is FQNEAQ (reference sequence). DNA of the CDR3: TGTGCCAGCAAGCCTGAGCAGTTCTTC. Protein sequence: CASKPEQFF.